Below, 31 T cell receptor beta chains from the same sample are listed, as sequenced in a study of glioma-infiltrating T cells after dendritic cell vaccination. TCRdb keeps only in-frame clones here, not all; method: immunoSEQ multiplex PCR. The sample has about 82,000 clones, about 90% seen once. The material sequenced was blood, taken before dendritic cell vaccination. The receptors shown here come from a human donor with glioblastoma.

J is TRBJ2-3 and V is TRBV6-4, with D possibly matching TRBD1 (6 bases). V gave up 2 bases and J gave up 5 bases, with 8 bases separating them. The CDR3 is 13 amino acids. Germline V lookup: CDR1 MRHNA, CDR2 SNTAGT. For the CDR3, the DNA is TGTGCCAGCAGTGACGCCAGGGGAGATACGCAGTATTTT. Translating it yields CASSDARGDTQYF.

Concerning this clone: At the DNA level, this CDR3 is encoded by other sequences in the same sample as well. CDR3 sequence: CASSEGAGNQPQHF. In DNA form, the CDR3 reads TGTGCCAGCAGTGAAGGGGCCGGCAATCAGCCCCAGCATTTT. The V and J genes are TRBV6-1 and TRBJ1-5, with D unresolved. The CDR3 runs to 14 residues. Germline V gene data show CDR1 as MNHNS and CDR2 as SASEGT. V lost 1 base and J 2 bases, leaving 6 bases between the germline ends.

V and J are TRBV15 and TRBJ2-7, with 8 bases identical to TRBD1. The germline V gene has CDR1 LNHNV and CDR2 YYDKDF (reference sequence). The CDR3 runs to 13 residues. The junction had 3 bases not matched to a gene; V was cut back by 4 bases and J by 4 bases. CDR3 residues: CATSTGGHYEQYF. The CDR3 nucleotides read TGTGCCACCAGCACAGGGGGCCATTACGAGCAGTACTTC.

In its sample, this clone was seen once. V and J are TRBV9 and TRBJ1-2, with 7 bases that match TRBD1. CDR1 is SGDLS and CDR2 is YYNGEE in the germline V gene. This CDR3 has 14 amino acids. Unmatched junction bases numbered 7, after V lost 4 bases and J lost 4 bases. CDR3 coding DNA: TGTGCCAGCAGCACCGGGACAGCTGGCTATGGCTACACCTTC. Its translation is CASSTGTAGYGYTF.

This sequence joins TRBV6-1 and TRBJ2-7, with D uncertain. In germline, CDR1 is MNHNS, CDR2 SASEGT. The V end lost 1 base, the J end lost 3 bases, and 13 bases lay between the germline ends. The CDR3 spans 15 residues. The chain's CDR3 is CASSEGPSIGYEQYF. The CDR3 DNA sequence: TGTGCCAGCAGTGAAGGGCCTAGTATTGGCTACGAGCAGTACTTC.

This clone was counted a single time. J is TRBJ2-2 and V is TRBV18; the D gene is possibly TRBD2 (5 bases). The CDR3 is 15 residues long. V dropped 2 bases and J dropped 7 bases, with 14 bases sitting between them. Per the germline V gene, CDR1 is KGHSH and CDR2 is LQKENI. The CDR3 loop is CASSPSVRGIGELFF. The CDR3 DNA follows: TGTGCCAGCTCACCATCGGTTCGGGGAATCGGGGAGCTGTTTTTT.

V and J are TRBV27 and TRBJ2-7; 8 bases are a match to TRBD1. Germline trimming cut 2 bases from V and 5 bases from J; bases unmatched to any gene: 8. Germline-derived CDR1 and CDR2 are MNHEY and SMNVEV (reference sequence). This CDR3 contains 15 residues. CDR3 region: CASSLEHRGVHEQYF. The CDR3 bases are TGTGCCAGCAGTTTAGAGCACAGGGGGGTTCACGAGCAGTACTTC.

This sequence joins TRBV2 and TRBJ2-7, with D unresolved. The V end lost 1 base, the J end lost 2 bases, and 9 bases lay between the germline ends. Germline V gene lookup returns CDR1 SNHLY and CDR2 FYNNEI. This CDR3 comprises 14 residues. CDR3 coding DNA: TGTGCCAGCAGTGAAGAGACATTCACCTACGAGCAGTACTTC. Translated: CASSEETFTYEQYF.

The V call is TRBV5-6, the J call TRBJ2-7, with a weak D call TRBD1 (6 bases). Germline-derived CDR1 and CDR2 are SGHDT and YYEEEE. CDR3 size: 13 residues. V dropped 7 bases and J dropped 0 bases, with 11 bases sitting between them. The CDR3 sequence is CASQTGISYEQYF. CDR3 nucleotide sequence: TGTGCCAGCCAGACAGGCATCTCCTACGAGCAGTACTTC.

The chain is built from TRBV2 and TRBJ2-7, with D perhaps matching TRBD2 (5 bases). The CDR3 sequence is 12 residues long. V lost 8 bases to trimming and J lost 2 bases, with 10 bases between them. CDR1 and CDR2 (germline): SNHLY, FYNNEI. The CDR3 protein is CASRGLAYEQYF. Written as DNA, the CDR3 is TGTGCCAGCCGAGGGCTGGCCTACGAGCAGTACTTC.

Relative to its sample, this clone is medium-sized. The chain links TRBV6-1 to TRBJ1-5; D is undetermined. The CDR3 sequence is 13 residues long. CDR1 is MNHNS and CDR2 is SASEGT in the germline V gene. Trimming removed 4 bases at V and 5 bases at J, with 9 bases between. The DNA for the CDR3 is TGTGCCAGCAGTGCACAGTCCCATCAGCCCCAGCATTTT. It translates to CASSAQSHQPQHF.

V is TRBV6-5 and J is TRBJ2-4; D is perhaps TRBD2 (6 bases). CDR1 is MNHEY and CDR2 is SVGAGI in the germline V gene. This CDR3 comprises 15 residues. V lost 4 bases and J 0 bases, leaving 10 bases between the germline ends. DNA for the CDR3: TGTGCCAGCAGTTCGGGCGGGGTAGCCAAAAACATTCAGTACTTC. Translated: CASSSGGVAKNIQYF.

The genes are TRBV9 and TRBJ1-1; D not resolved. The V gene lost 0 bases and the J gene lost 2 bases, with 8 bases spanning the gap. Looked up from germline, CDR1 is SGDLS and CDR2 is YYNGEE. The CDR3 has 14 residues. The CDR3 loop reads CASSVGFTNTEAFF. The CDR3 DNA reads as TGTGCCAGCAGCGTAGGATTTACAAACACTGAAGCTTTCTTT.

V usage is TRBV6-1 and J usage is TRBJ2-7; a weak D match, TRBD2 (6 bases). Per the germline V gene, CDR1 is MNHNS and CDR2 is SASEGT. V was pared by 1 base and J by 6 bases, with 16 bases between. This CDR3 is built from 15 residues. The CDR3 region is CASSEGAGTPFEQYF. CDR3 nucleotide sequence: TGTGCCAGCAGTGAAGGGGCGGGGACCCCCTTCGAGCAGTACTTC.

CDR3 residues: CASSAGTGSYNEQFF. The CDR3 DNA reads as TGTGCCAGCAGCGCCGGGACAGGGTCCTACAATGAGCAGTTCTTC. The genes are TRBV9 and TRBJ2-1, with 9 bases lining up with TRBD1. CDR1 and CDR2 (germline): SGDLS, YYNGEE. Trimming removed 3 bases from V and 1 base from J; junction bases left unmatched: 2. This CDR3 has 15 amino acids.

In DNA, the CDR3 is TGTGCCAGCAGTTTACGGCCGGAGGAGGAGACCCAGTACTTC. Encoded protein: CASSLRPEEETQYF. The chain combines TRBV27 with TRBJ2-5; maybe TRBD2 (5 bases). CDR3 size: 14 residues. The germline gives CDR1 MNHEY, CDR2 SMNVEV (reference sequence). Trimming cost V 2 bases and J 5 bases, with 12 bases left between them.

The CDR3 DNA reads as TGTGCCAGCAGCTCCTTAGCGGACTCCTACGAGCAGTACTTC. The encoded protein is CASSSLADSYEQYF. V is TRBV5-6 and J is TRBJ2-7; tentatively, D is TRBD2 (6 bases). The V gene's germline CDR1 is SGHDT and CDR2 YYEEEE. Between the trimmed V and J ends, which lost 3 bases and 0 bases, there was a span of 10 bases. This CDR3 region has 14 residues.

The chain uses TRBV11-3 and TRBJ2-1; TRBD2 aligns across 14 bases. The V and J ends lost 1 base and 9 bases, in that order; junction bases with no gene match: 2. The CDR3 contains 15 residues. CDR1 is SGHNT and CDR2 is YENEEA in the germline V gene. CDR3 loop: CASSLAGLAGGEQFF. CDR3 nucleotide sequence: TGTGCCAGCAGCTTAGCCGGACTAGCGGGAGGTGAGCAGTTCTTC.

The chain uses TRBV29-1 and TRBJ2-3; 8 nucleotides match TRBD1. Germline CDR1 and CDR2: SQVTM and ANQGSEA. The junction had 3 bases not matched to a gene; V was cut back by 7 bases and J by 6 bases. The CDR3 has 11 residues. The CDR3 loop is CSADRADTQYF. The CDR3 nucleotides read TGCAGCGCGGACAGGGCCGATACGCAGTATTTT.

The sample holds one count of this clone. The chain combines TRBV6-1 with TRBJ1-5; D possibly corresponds to TRBD1 (5 bases). Germline values: CDR1 MNHNS, CDR2 SASEGT. Between the trimmed V and J ends, which lost 2 bases and 1 base, there was a span of 12 bases. The CDR3 runs to 16 residues. The CDR3 sequence is CASSELAGGSNQPQHF. The DNA for the CDR3 is TGTGCCAGCAGTGAACTCGCGGGGGGGAGCAATCAGCCCCAGCATTTT.

This clone was found once. The rearrangement uses TRBV11-2 and TRBJ2-3; TRBD1 matches 9 bases. The CDR3 spans 15 residues. The germline V gene has CDR1 SGHAT and CDR2 FQNNGV. V was clipped by 4 bases and J by 3 bases; unmatched bases: 5. The CDR3 spells CASSSTGGTTDTQYF. The DNA for the CDR3 is TGTGCCAGCAGCTCGACAGGGGGTACGACAGATACGCAGTATTTT.

The chain employs TRBV7-9 and TRBJ1-1; D perhaps matches TRBD1 (5 bases). Trimming took 1 base from V and 0 from J, leaving 6 bases between them. The CDR3 has 14 amino acids. CDR1 and CDR2 from the germline V gene are SEHNR and FQNEAQ (reference sequence). The CDR3 sequence: CASSLGQLNTEAFF. The CDR3, as DNA: TGTGCCAGCAGCTTAGGACAGCTGAACACTGAAGCTTTCTTT.

The chain recombines TRBV19 with TRBJ2-6; D call uncertain. Trimming stripped 4 bases from V and 3 bases from J, with 13 bases between. The germline CDR1 and CDR2 sequences are LNHDA and SQIVND (reference sequence). The CDR3 is 16 amino acids. The CDR3 spells CASSKHTSGGANVLTF. As DNA, the CDR3 is TGTGCCAGTAGTAAACACACCTCGGGTGGGGCCAACGTCCTGACTTTC.

The genes are TRBV4-2 and TRBJ1-1; D possibly corresponds to TRBD1 (6 bases). CDR1 and CDR2 (germline): LGHNA, YNFKEQ. This CDR3 is 17 amino acids long. With 0 bases removed from V and 7 bases from J, the gap between germline ends came to 21 bases. CDR3 loop: CASSQEKVGTGFVEAFF. The CDR3 region has the DNA TGTGCCAGCAGCCAAGAAAAGGTTGGAACAGGGTTCGTTGAAGCTTTCTTT.

The chain couples TRBV7-9 to TRBJ2-5, with D possibly TRBD2 on 6 matching bases. The CDR3 totals 14 residues. Germline lookup yields CDR1 SEHNR and CDR2 FQNEAQ (reference sequence). V was clipped by 5 bases and J by 5 bases, with 15 bases between them. The CDR3 region has the DNA TGTGCCAGCAGCCCCACGGGAGAGGGGGAGACCCAGTACTTC. Translating gives CASSPTGEGETQYF. Filled out from reference TRBV7-9 and TRBJ2-5, the complete variable domain reads DTGVSQNPRHKITKRGQNVTFRCDPISEHNRLYWYRQTLGQGPEFLTYFQNEAQLEKSRLLSDRFSAERPKGSFSTLEIQRTEQGDSAMYLCASSPTGEGETQYFGPGTRLLVL.

Points on this clone: The junction does not match germline at one end; this may be a read error. The chain carries TRBV20-1 and TRBJ2-1; D unclear. Germline V CDR1 and CDR2: DFQATT, SNEGSKA (reference sequence). The CDR3 covers 11 residues. The CDR3 bases are TGCAGTGCGCCGCAGTACAATGGGCAGTTCTTC. Amino acid sequence: CSAPQYNGQFF.

This clone has just one count. The genes are TRBV11-3 and TRBJ2-5; 8 bases agree with TRBD1. V dropped 3 bases and J dropped 5; count of bases not matched to a gene: 8. The germline V gene encodes CDR1 SGHNT and CDR2 YENEEA. This CDR3 contains 15 residues. The chain's CDR3 is CASSFTQGAGETQYF. In DNA form, the CDR3 reads TGTGCCAGCAGCTTCACCCAGGGGGCAGGGGAGACCCAGTACTTC.

The sample holds a few counts of this clone. The rearrangement uses TRBV6-1 and TRBJ1-1; tentatively, D is TRBD1 (6 bases). Germline V lookup: CDR1 MNHNS, CDR2 SASEGT. The ends were cut back, 9 bases at V and 1 base at J, with 9 bases in the middle. This CDR3 contains 12 residues. In DNA form, the CDR3 reads TGTGCCAGTACGACAGGGAACACTGAAGCTTTCTTT. Translation: CASTTGNTEAFF.

The V call is TRBV5-4, the J call TRBJ1-1; 9 bases match TRBD1. CDR3 length equals 15 residues. V shed 4 bases, J shed 0 bases, and the junction held 4 bases outside the gene matches. In germline, CDR1 is SGHNT, CDR2 YYREEE (reference sequence). The CDR3 sequence is CASSGGTGLNTEAFF. CDR3 nucleotide sequence: TGTGCCAGCAGCGGGGGGACAGGGCTGAACACTGAAGCTTTCTTT.

This rearrangement joins TRBV9 to TRBJ2-1, with 8 nucleotides matching TRBD2. Per germline, CDR1 SGDLS and CDR2 YYNGEE. This CDR3 has 16 residues. V shed 0 bases and J 9 bases; nucleotides not matched to a gene: 11. This chain's CDR3 is CASSVAAGGMSGEQFF. DNA for the CDR3: TGTGCCAGCAGCGTAGCCGCGGGAGGTATGTCCGGTGAGCAGTTCTTC.

The chain joins TRBV2 to TRBJ1-1; the match to TRBD1 covers 7 bases. Germline V gives CDR1 SNHLY, CDR2 FYNNEI. The junction had 7 bases not matched to a gene; V was cut back by 5 bases and J by 1 base. The CDR3 has 15 residues. The chain's CDR3 is CASSPEGQRNTEAFF. The CDR3 DNA is TGTGCCAGCAGTCCAGAGGGACAGCGGAACACTGAAGCTTTCTTT.